One and the same sample provided the 26 T cell receptor beta chains below, sequenced in a study of blood T cells in healthy people across ages. Primers used in a second PCR of about 6 to 11 cycles were a sample-barcoded 5' primer and a J-beta primer mix. MiXCR, applied by TCRdb to the 5' RACE reads, yields one record per CDR3 protein. Found here are 870,000 or so distinct CDR3 sequences, roughly 26% of them singletons; the top ten hold roughly 17%. The sequenced sample was blood. These receptors came from an elderly woman in good health.

On this clonotype: A much larger clone sits a single nucleotide away, making a read error possible. The chain has TRBV7-2 and TRBJ2-4; D may be TRBD1 or TRBD2 (6 bases each). CDR3 length: 15 amino acids. CDR1 and CDR2 from the germline V gene are SGHTA and FQGNSA. V lost 5 bases and J lost 1, with 12 bases in between. Written as DNA, the CDR3 is TGTGCCAGCAGCCTGTGGGGGGCGGCCAAAAACATTCAGTACTTC. Amino acids: CASSLWGAAKNIQYF.

In its sample, this clonotype was seen many times. J is TRBJ2-1 and V is TRBV7-9, with D unresolved. V was trimmed by 1 base and J by 3 bases, leaving 10 bases between them. This CDR3 region has 15 residues. Germline V gene data show CDR1 as SEHNR and CDR2 as FQNEAQ (reference sequence). CDR3 nucleotide sequence: TGTGCCAGCAGCTTAGTGGCTAGTGACTACAATGAGCAGTTCTTC. Its protein product is CASSLVASDYNEQFF.

Many counts were recorded for this clonotype. This rearrangement joins TRBV9 to TRBJ1-6, with D possibly TRBD1 on 5 matching bases. CDR3 length: 15 residues. The ends were cut back, 3 bases at V and 4 bases at J, with 11 bases in the middle. Germline-derived CDR1 and CDR2 are SGDLS and YYNGEE. The CDR3, as DNA: TGTGCCAGCAGCGCGTCTCAGGGATATAATTCACCCCTCCACTTT. It yields the protein CASSASQGYNSPLHF.

The CDR3: CASSLAGSVNTEAFF. The CDR3 DNA is TGTGCCAGCAGCTTGGCGGGGTCAGTGAACACTGAAGCTTTCTTT. The chain joins TRBV5-5 to TRBJ1-1, with D unresolved. Germline V gene sequence: CDR1 SGHKS, CDR2 YYEKEE (reference sequence). Trimming removed 0 bases from V and 0 bases from J, with 9 bases in between. The CDR3 contains 15 residues.

This clonotype has more than one count but fewer than ten. The chain is built from TRBV18 and TRBJ2-1; tentatively, D is TRBD1 (6 bases). Germline CDR1 and CDR2: KGHSH and LQKENI. Trimming pared 5 bases from V and 0 bases from J, leaving 20 bases between. This CDR3 region has 18 residues. DNA for the CDR3: TGTGCCAGCTCAAAAACAGCAGCAGGGGAGAGCTCCTACAATGAGCAGTTCTTC. Protein: CASSKTAAGESSYNEQFF.

This clonotype was observed many times. The chain combines TRBV7-2 with TRBJ1-2; perhaps TRBD1 as D (6 bases). Germline V gene sequence: CDR1 SGHTA, CDR2 FQGNSA. This CDR3 is built from 14 residues. V gave up 0 bases and J gave up 6 bases, with 11 bases separating them. The CDR3 region is CASSLAQGLHGYTF. Written as DNA, the CDR3 is TGTGCCAGCAGCTTAGCTCAGGGGTTACATGGCTACACCTTC.

The chain links TRBV7-2 to TRBJ1-4, with unresolved D. Trimming took 5 bases from V and 0 from J, leaving 10 bases between them. The CDR3 is 15 amino acids. The germline V gene has CDR1 SGHTA and CDR2 FQGNSA. The CDR3 DNA reads TGTGCCAGCAGCCTTAGCGGCTCAACTAATGAAAAACTGTTTTTT. It yields the protein CASSLSGSTNEKLFF.

This clonotype was observed a few times. The J gene is TRBJ1-1, the V gene TRBV7-9, with D possibly being TRBD1 (5 bases). Germline CDR1 is SEHNR and CDR2 is FQNEAQ (reference sequence). With 5 bases removed from V and 6 bases from J, the gap between germline ends came to 19 bases. This CDR3 region has 15 residues. The CDR3 DNA is TGTGCCAGCAGCCTAGGAAGGGGACCGGGCTCTGAAGCTTTCTTT. Its translation: CASSLGRGPGSEAFF.

The V call is TRBV7-2, the J call TRBJ2-7, with D unclear. This CDR3 contains 14 residues. Germline loops: CDR1 SGHTA, CDR2 FQGNSA. The V gene lost 2 bases and the J gene lost 1 base, with 9 bases spanning the gap. CDR3 in DNA: TGTGCCAGCAGCTTACGGCGGTCGTCCTACGAGCAGTACTTC. Translated: CASSLRRSSYEQYF.

To note about this clonotype: Sequence at one end of the junction differs from germline and may be a read error. This chain connects TRBV7-2 to TRBJ1-1; D ambiguous. Looked up from germline, CDR1 is SGHTA and CDR2 is FQGNSA. The CDR3 sequence is 14 residues long. The CDR3 spells CAGSFVRTNTEAFF. The CDR3 DNA follows: TGTGCCGGCAGCTTCGTCAGAACGAACACTGAAGCTTTCTTT.

This clonotype was observed many times. The V and J genes are TRBV20-1 and TRBJ1-6, with TRBD1 matching over 11 bases. This CDR3 is built from 12 residues. Germline-derived CDR1 and CDR2 are DFQATT and SNEGSKA (reference sequence). The DNA for the CDR3 is TGCAGCGCGGGACAGGGGGATTTCCCCCTCCACTTT. Its translation is CSAGQGDFPLHF.

This clonotype came up a few times. This chain joins TRBV7-8 and TRBJ2-7; no clear D. CDR1 SGHVS and CDR2 FQNEAQ come from the germline V gene. CDR3 length: 14 residues. Trimming shortened V by 2 bases and J by 2 bases, and 10 bases separated the two germline ends. The CDR3 DNA reads TGTGCCAGCAGCTTAATGACAAATCCCTACGAGCAGTACTTC. Translating gives CASSLMTNPYEQYF. The whole variable domain, remainder taken from reference TRBV7-8 and TRBJ2-7, is GAGVSQSPRYKVAKRGQDVALRCDPISGHVSLFWYQQALGQGPEFLTYFQNEAQLDKSGLPSDRFFAERPEGSVSTLKIQRTQQEDSAVYLCASSLMTNPYEQYFGPGTRLTVT.

This clonotype was recorded many times. The J gene is TRBJ1-4, the V gene TRBV12-3 or TRBV12-4; D perhaps matches TRBD1 (6 bases). This CDR3 is built from 14 residues. V dropped 6 bases and J dropped 4 bases, with 12 bases sitting between them. The CDR3 DNA sequence: TGTGCCAGCAGCCCAGGGGTGAATAATGAAAAACTGTTTTTT. Residues: CASSPGVNNEKLFF.

This clonotype was observed many times. The J gene is TRBJ1-1, the V gene TRBV7-2, with D possibly TRBD1 on 6 matching bases. The CDR3 length is 17 residues. Germline-derived CDR1 and CDR2 are SGHTA and FQGNSA. Trimming pared 2 bases from V and 7 bases from J, leaving 23 bases between. The CDR3 reads CASSLTPLIGQIIEAFF. As DNA, the CDR3 is TGTGCCAGCAGCTTAACTCCCCTTATTGGACAGATAATTGAAGCTTTCTTT.

At least ten counts were recorded for this clonotype. The gene calls are TRBV10-2 and TRBJ2-3; D gene ambiguous. V gave up 6 bases and J gave up 6 bases, with 13 bases separating them. The germline V gene has CDR1 WSHSY and CDR2 SAAADI. The CDR3 totals 13 residues. CDR3 DNA sequence: TGCGCCAGCAGAGTGACTTCTCTGGATACGCAGTATTTT. Translation: CASRVTSLDTQYF.

This clonotype occurred many times. The chain carries TRBV20-1 and TRBJ2-3; the D gene is possibly TRBD2 (5 bases). The germline V gene has CDR1 DFQATT and CDR2 SNEGSKA (reference sequence). The CDR3 has 15 amino acids. V dropped 0 bases and J dropped 1 base, with 11 bases sitting between them. The CDR3 here is CSARDPNGGTDTQYF. Here the CDR3 DNA reads TGCAGTGCTAGAGATCCCAACGGGGGCACAGATACGCAGTATTTT.

This clonotype came up a few times. At one boundary the junction diverges from the germline segment, which might be a read error. The chain has TRBV24-1 and TRBJ2-1; TRBD2 agrees at 11 bases. CDR3 size: 17 residues. Germline CDR1 and CDR2: KGHDR and SFDVKD. The CDR3 DNA is TGTGCCACCAGTGACGCTAGCGGGGGGAGCTCCTACAGTGAGCAGTTCTTC. This encodes CATSDASGGSSYSEQFF.

This clonotype was recorded many times. The chain has TRBV6-6 and TRBJ2-1; 14 positions agree with TRBD2. This CDR3 has 15 amino acids. The V gene end was trimmed by 7 bases and the J gene end by 7 bases; junction bases not matched to a gene: 6. The germline V gene has CDR1 MNHNY and CDR2 SVGAGI (reference sequence). The CDR3 DNA reads TGTGCCAGCACCCTGACTAGCGGGGGGGCAAATGAGCAGTTCTTC. As protein: CASTLTSGGANEQFF.

This clonotype appeared many times. V is TRBV9 and J is TRBJ2-3; the match to TRBD2 covers 8 bases. Germline V gene sequence: CDR1 SGDLS, CDR2 YYNGEE. The CDR3 length is 17 residues. Trimming removed 0 bases from V and 0 bases from J; junction bases left unmatched: 6. This CDR3 reads CASSVEIGGGSTDTQYF. The CDR3 DNA reads TGTGCCAGCAGCGTAGAAATCGGGGGGGGTAGCACAGATACGCAGTATTTT.

The chain couples TRBV3-1 to TRBJ2-7; a weak D match, TRBD1 (5 bases). Trimming cost V 1 base and J 2 bases, with 9 bases left between them. Germline V gene data show CDR1 as LGHDT and CDR2 as YNNKEL (reference sequence). The CDR3 contains 14 residues. The CDR3 DNA reads TGTGCCAGCAGCCAAGGGACACCTCCCTACGAGCAGTACTTC. Amino acids: CASSQGTPPYEQYF.

The rearrangement links TRBV5-5 to TRBJ2-1; D may be TRBD1 (5 bases). The J call may be in error: the DNA end matches TRBJ2-7 better. This CDR3 has 16 residues. CDR1 and CDR2 (germline): SGHKS, YYEKEE (reference sequence). The CDR3 spells CASSSGFQGTYNEQYF. The CDR3 DNA follows: TGTGCCAGCAGCTCGGGTTTCCAGGGAACCTACAATGAGCAGTACTTC.

This clonotype was seen ten or more times. The chain couples TRBV7-9 to TRBJ2-1; 10 bases agree with TRBD1. Germline V lookup: CDR1 SEHNR, CDR2 FQNEAQ (reference sequence). CDR3 size: 16 residues. With V trimmed by 3 bases and J by 7 bases, 9 bases remained unmatched. CDR3 DNA sequence: TGTGCCAGCAGCTTCACTGGGACAGGGGCGCAAAATGAGCAGTTCTTC. Translation: CASSFTGTGAQNEQFF.

The V gene is TRBV11-2, the J gene TRBJ2-7, with 7 bases lining up with TRBD1. Germline-derived CDR1 and CDR2 are SGHAT and FQNNGV. This CDR3 is 16 amino acids long. V dropped 4 bases and J dropped 1; count of bases not matched to a gene: 10. CDR3 DNA sequence: TGTGCCAGCAGCTCACAGGGGTCTAAGAGTTCCTACGAGCAGTACTTC. Its translation is CASSSQGSKSSYEQYF. The variable domain in full, with the rest retrieved from reference TRBV11-2 and TRBJ2-7, is EAGVAQSPRYKIIEKRQSVAFWCNPISGHATLYWYQQILGQGPKLLIQFQNNGVVDDSQLPKDRFSAERLKGVDSTLKIQPAKLEDSAVYLCASSSQGSKSSYEQYFGPGTRLTVT.

The chain joins TRBV20-1 to TRBJ1-2; the D is unclear. V shed 0 bases and J shed 5 bases, with 13 bases lying between them. The CDR3 has 14 residues. Germline loops: CDR1 DFQATT, CDR2 SNEGSKA (reference sequence). DNA for the CDR3: TGCAGTGCTAGAGATGAGGAGTGGGGTTATGGCTACACCTTC. Its translation: CSARDEEWGYGYTF.

This clonotype was seen ten or more times. This sequence joins TRBV28 and TRBJ2-7; 11 nucleotides agree with TRBD2. Germline trimming cut 6 bases from V and 3 bases from J; bases unmatched to any gene: 7. This CDR3 comprises 15 residues. Germline assignment: CDR1 MDHEN and CDR2 SYDVKM. CDR3 nucleotides: TGTGCCAGCAGACTTAGCGGGGGGGCCTTCTACGAGCAGTACTTC. Amino acids: CASRLSGGAFYEQYF.

This chain links TRBV20-1 with TRBJ2-5; a weak D match, TRBD2 (5 bases). Germline V gene lookup returns CDR1 DFQATT and CDR2 SNEGSKA (reference sequence). The CDR3 covers 12 residues. Trimming stripped 4 bases from V and 11 bases from J, with 17 bases between. DNA of the CDR3: TGCAGTGCTACGGCGGGTCACAATGAGCAGTACTTC. It specifies CSATAGHNEQYF.